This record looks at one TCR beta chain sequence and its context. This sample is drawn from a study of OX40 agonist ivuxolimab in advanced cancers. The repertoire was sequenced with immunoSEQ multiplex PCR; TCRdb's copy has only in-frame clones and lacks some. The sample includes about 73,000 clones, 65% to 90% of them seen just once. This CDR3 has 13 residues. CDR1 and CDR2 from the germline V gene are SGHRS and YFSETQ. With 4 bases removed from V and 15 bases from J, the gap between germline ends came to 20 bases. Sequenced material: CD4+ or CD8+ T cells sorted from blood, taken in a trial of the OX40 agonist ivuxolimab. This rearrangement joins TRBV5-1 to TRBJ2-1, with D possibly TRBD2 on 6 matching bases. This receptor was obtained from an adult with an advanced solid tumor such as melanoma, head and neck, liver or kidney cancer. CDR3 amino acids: CASSQDSTGVPFF. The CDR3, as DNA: TGCGCCAGCAGCCAAGACTCGACGGGGGTTCCGTTCTTC.